The 27 T cell receptor beta chains listed next were all sequenced from one sample in a study of early T cells in non-severe SARS-CoV-2 infection. TCRdb independently ran MiXCR on the 5' RACE reads; one entry per CDR3 protein. The sample records approximately 32,000 distinct CDR3 sequences, around 7% being singletons. Sequencing was carried out using whole blood. The receptor source for this set is an adult who was a healthcare worker with PCR-confirmed SARS-CoV-2 infection or an uninfected control (not recorded which).

Ten or more counts support this clonotype. The V and J genes are TRBV7-6 and TRBJ2-2; D gene uncertain. Per the germline V gene, CDR1 is SGHVS and CDR2 is FNYEAQ. The CDR3 sequence is 12 residues long. V was shortened by 2 bases and J by 7 bases, with 5 bases between the two germline ends. The DNA of the CDR3 is TGTGCCAGCAGCTTATTCCTCGGGGAGCTGTTTTTT. This translates into CASSLFLGELFF. The full variable domain, in which reference TRBV7-6 and TRBJ2-2 provide the parts outside the CDR3, is GAGVSQSPRYKVTKRGQDVALRCDPISGHVSLYWYRQALGQGPEFLTYFNYEAQQDKSGLPNDRFSAERPEGSISTLTIQRTEQRDSAMYRCASSLFLGELFFGEGSRLTVL.

This clonotype was detected ten times or more. V usage is TRBV7-9 and J usage is TRBJ1-6, with D possibly matching TRBD1 (6 bases). The germline V gene encodes CDR1 SEHNR and CDR2 FQNEAQ (reference sequence). The CDR3 is 15 amino acids. Here the CDR3 DNA reads TGTGCAACCGGGGCAGGGGTTACCTATAATTCACCCCTCCACTTT. Encoded protein: CATGAGVTYNSPLHF. Looking up the rest from reference TRBV7-9 and TRBJ1-6 gives the full variable domain: DTGVSQNPRHKITKRGQNVTFRCDPISEHNRLYWYRQTLGQGPEFLTYFQNEAQLEKSRLLSDRFSAERPKGSFSTLEIQRTEQGDSAMYLCATGAGVTYNSPLHFGNGTRLTVT.

In its sample, this clonotype was seen many times. The V gene is TRBV28, the J gene TRBJ2-7, with 9 bases identical to TRBD1. V lost 5 bases, J lost 0 bases, and 8 bases stayed unmatched. The CDR3 totals 16 residues. Germline V gene data show CDR1 as MDHEN and CDR2 as SYDVKM. The CDR3 DNA follows: TGTGCCAGCAGTCCGTCCGGGACAGGGATCTCCTACGAGCAGTACTTC. This gives the protein CASSPSGTGISYEQYF.

The chain uses TRBV20-1 and TRBJ1-1, with D hard to call. This CDR3 is built from 11 residues. The germline CDR1 and CDR2 sequences are DFQATT and SNEGSKA (reference sequence). Trimming took off 1 base at V and 4 bases at J, with 4 bases between the two ends. CDR3 amino acids: CSARAGTEAFF. The CDR3 nucleotides read TGCAGTGCTAGAGCGGGCACTGAAGCTTTCTTT.

In this sample, this clonotype turned up a few times. The chain employs TRBV12-3 or TRBV12-4 and TRBJ2-1; 7 bases agree with TRBD2. This CDR3 contains 14 residues. Germline trimming cut 8 bases from V and 1 base from J; bases unmatched to any gene: 5. The CDR3 DNA is TGTGCCAGCCAGACTAGCCTATCCTACAATGAGCAGTTCTTC. It translates to CASQTSLSYNEQFF.

This clonotype was picked up many times. The V gene is TRBV6-1, the J gene TRBJ2-1, with 9 bases lining up with TRBD2. The CDR3 is made up of 15 amino acids. V was pared by 9 bases and J by 9 bases, with 15 bases of the junction left unmatched. Per germline, CDR1 MNHNS and CDR2 SASEGT. CDR3: CASQETSGYFGEQFF. The CDR3 bases are TGTGCCAGTCAGGAGACTAGCGGCTACTTCGGTGAGCAGTTCTTC.

V is TRBV20-1 and J is TRBJ2-3, with a tentative D call TRBD1 (5 bases). Trimming stripped 1 base from V and 3 bases from J, with 14 bases between. Germline V gene data show CDR1 as DFQATT and CDR2 as SNEGSKA (reference sequence). The CDR3 extends over 15 amino acids. CDR3 region: CSARGLATGTDTQYF. Written as DNA, the CDR3 is TGCAGTGCTAGAGGGCTCGCCACAGGAACAGATACGCAGTATTTT.

This clonotype was seen ten or more times. The rearrangement links TRBV7-2 to TRBJ1-1; D remains unclear. Trimming shortened V by 2 bases and J by 0 bases, and 4 bases separated the two germline ends. The CDR3 has 13 amino acids. Looked up from germline, CDR1 is SGHTA and CDR2 is FQGNSA. Here the CDR3 reads CASSLMLNTEAFF. The CDR3 DNA is TGTGCCAGCAGCTTAATGTTGAACACTGAAGCTTTCTTT.

In this sample, this clonotype turned up many times. The chain has TRBV19 and TRBJ1-6; D gene unclear. The CDR3 has 14 amino acids. The ends were cut back, 5 bases at V and 5 bases at J, with 10 bases in the middle. In germline, CDR1 is LNHDA, CDR2 SQIVND (reference sequence). CDR3 coding DNA: TGTGCCAGTAGTCCGGCCCCGGATAATTCACCCCTCCACTTT. It yields the protein CASSPAPDNSPLHF.

This clonotype was counted ten times or more. This sequence joins TRBV14 and TRBJ1-2, with D possibly matching TRBD1 (6 bases). Germline lookup yields CDR1 SGHDN and CDR2 FVKESK. The CDR3 spans 13 residues. V lost 4 bases and J 6 bases, leaving 12 bases between the germline ends. DNA for the CDR3: TGTGCCAGCAGCCCTAGGACAGCCCATGGCTACACCTTC. Its translation: CASSPRTAHGYTF.

With regard to this clonotype: With a much larger clone just one base away, this may be a read error. The J gene is TRBJ2-7, the V gene TRBV7-6; maybe TRBD1 (6 bases). The CDR3 contains 13 residues. Germline CDR1 and CDR2: SGHVS and FNYEAQ. The V end lost 5 bases, the J end lost 4 bases, and 12 bases lay between the germline ends. CDR3 residues: CASSHPDRYEQYF. The DNA for the CDR3 is TGTGCCAGCAGCCACCCGGACAGATACGAGCAGTACTTC.

This clonotype was observed many times. The chain uses TRBV6-5 and TRBJ1-2; D remains unclear. CDR1 MNHEY and CDR2 SVGAGI come from the germline V gene. V was trimmed by 7 bases and J by 0 bases, leaving 15 bases between them. This CDR3 has 15 amino acids. The CDR3 nucleotides are TGTGCCAGCACTGACCGGGCACCAGCTAACTATGGCTACACCTTC. Translating it yields CASTDRAPANYGYTF.

This clonotype has at least ten counts. The V call is TRBV6-5, the J call TRBJ2-3; weak D call: TRBD2 (7 bases). Trimming stripped 0 bases from V and 5 bases from J, with 12 bases between. Germline lookup yields CDR1 MNHEY and CDR2 SVGAGI. The length of the CDR3 is 15 residues. CDR3 region: CASSYSGASGDTQYF. CDR3 coding DNA: TGTGCCAGCAGTTACTCGGGGGCTAGCGGAGATACGCAGTATTTT.

This clonotype was detected many times. This chain uses TRBV6-2 or TRBV6-3 with TRBJ2-1; D is unresolved. CDR1 and CDR2 (germline): MNHEY, SVGEGT. The CDR3 totals 15 residues. Trimming removed 2 bases at V and 2 bases at J, with 10 bases between. CDR3 in DNA: TGTGCCAGCAGTTACGGGCCGCCTCCCTACAATGAGCAGTTCTTC. Its translation is CASSYGPPPYNEQFF.

In its sample, this clonotype was seen many times. The chain is built from TRBV15 and TRBJ2-7; no clear D gene. Germline CDR1 LNHNV, CDR2 YYDKDF (reference sequence). V lost 0 bases and J lost 7, with 10 bases in between. This CDR3 has 13 residues. The CDR3 DNA is TGTGCCACCAGCAGAGATCGAAGGGTTGAGCAGTACTTC. This gives the protein CATSRDRRVEQYF.

This clonotype was counted a few times. The chain combines TRBV19 with TRBJ1-5; 11 nucleotides align to TRBD1. The ends lost 7 bases at V and 2 bases at J; junction bases unmatched: 7. This CDR3 has 16 amino acids. Germline V lookup: CDR1 LNHDA, CDR2 SQIVND (reference sequence). CDR3 nucleotides: TGTGCCAGTAAGGGACAGGGGGATTGGCGCAATCAGCCCCAGCATTTT. This sequence encodes CASKGQGDWRNQPQHF.

This clonotype was seen many times. The chain combines TRBV7-6 with TRBJ2-7, with a possible D match to TRBD1 (6 bases). This CDR3 has 15 amino acids. V lost 1 base, J lost 6 bases, and 16 bases lay in between. From germline, CDR1 is SGHVS and CDR2 FNYEAQ. CDR3 sequence reads: CASSLDTGNSGEQYF. The CDR3 DNA follows: TGTGCCAGCAGCTTAGATACAGGGAACTCAGGCGAGCAGTACTTC. Supplemented by reference TRBV7-6 and TRBJ2-7, the full variable domain reads GAGVSQSPRYKVTKRGQDVALRCDPISGHVSLYWYRQALGQGPEFLTYFNYEAQQDKSGLPNDRFSAERPEGSISTLTIQRTEQRDSAMYRCASSLDTGNSGEQYFGPGTRLTVT.

This clonotype was counted a few times. This chain links TRBV12-3 or TRBV12-4 with TRBJ2-7, with TRBD2 as a possible D gene (7 bases). The ends were cut back, 6 bases at V and 2 bases at J, with 17 bases in the middle. The CDR3 is 15 amino acids. CDR3 nucleotide sequence: TGTGCCAGCAGCCCGGGGGGCGGGGTCGCCTACGAGCAGTACTTC. Amino acids: CASSPGGGVAYEQYF.

There are many counts of this clonotype. The chain has TRBV29-1 and TRBJ2-7; D unresolved. The CDR3 spans 13 residues. With 4 bases removed from V and 3 bases from J, the gap between germline ends came to 13 bases. The V gene's germline CDR1 is SQVTM and CDR2 ANQGSEA. The CDR3, as DNA: TGCAGCGTTGTTGGTGACTTTAACTACGAGCAGTACTTC. Protein sequence: CSVVGDFNYEQYF.

The sample holds many counts of this clonotype. This chain links TRBV3-1 with TRBJ1-1; D is possibly TRBD1 (5 bases). CDR3 size: 16 residues. Looked up from germline, CDR1 is LGHDT and CDR2 is YNNKEL (reference sequence). The germline V and J ends were trimmed by 3 bases and 4 bases, with 18 bases remaining between them. The DNA for the CDR3 is TGTGCCAGCAGCCAGCGGGGCCCAAGGTGGGGCACTGAAGCTTTCTTT. This encodes CASSQRGPRWGTEAFF.

This clonotype was seen many times. The rearrangement joins TRBV18 to TRBJ2-7; perhaps TRBD2 as D (5 bases). This CDR3 spans 15 amino acids. CDR1 is KGHSH, CDR2 LQKENI, per germline. V dropped 2 bases and J dropped 5 bases, with 16 bases sitting between them. The CDR3 here is CASSPFPREPHEQYF. Here the CDR3 DNA reads TGTGCCAGCTCACCATTTCCCCGGGAACCGCACGAGCAGTACTTC.

The V call is TRBV6-4, the J call TRBJ1-5, with D possibly matching TRBD1 (5 bases). Germline-derived CDR1 and CDR2 are MRHNA and SNTAGT. Trimming cost V 3 bases and J 7 bases, with 10 bases left between them. The CDR3 loop spans 13 amino acids. Written as DNA, the CDR3 is TGTGCCAGCAGTGAGGGGGGAAAACAGCCCCAGCATTTT. Amino acid sequence: CASSEGGKQPQHF.

The V call is TRBV18, the J call TRBJ2-3, with 9 nucleotides matching TRBD2. V gave up 0 bases and J gave up 5 bases; unmatched junction bases: 9. CDR1 KGHSH and CDR2 LQKENI come from the germline V gene. The CDR3 is 17 amino acids. The CDR3 protein is CASSPPNSGGREDTQYF. The CDR3 DNA follows: TGTGCCAGCTCACCACCGAATAGCGGGGGCAGGGAAGATACGCAGTATTTT. Full variable domain (outside the CDR3, taken from reference TRBV18 and TRBJ2-3): NAGVMQNPRHLVRRRGQEARLRCSPMKGHSHVYWYRQLPEEGLKFMVYLQKENIIDESGMPKERFSAEFPKEGPSILRIQQVVRGDSAAYFCASSPPNSGGREDTQYFGPGTRLTVL.

This clonotype was counted many times. This chain uses TRBV28 with TRBJ2-6; a possible D gene is TRBD2 (5 bases). CDR3 length equals 17 residues. V shed 5 bases and J shed 0 bases, with 14 bases lying between them. Germline CDR1 reads MDHEN; CDR2 reads SYDVKM. The CDR3 loop reads CASSTPWGASGANVLTF. CDR3 sequence (DNA): TGTGCCAGCAGTACACCTTGGGGAGCCTCTGGGGCCAACGTCCTGACTTTC.

This clonotype was observed many times. The CDR3 is CASSLGLAAGELFF. DNA for the CDR3: TGTGCCAGCAGTTTAGGACTAGCAGCCGGGGAGCTGTTTTTT. The chain combines TRBV12-3 or TRBV12-4 with TRBJ2-2; 7 positions match TRBD2. V was clipped by 1 base and J by 6 bases; unmatched bases: 2. This CDR3 has 14 amino acids.

This chain joins TRBV27 and TRBJ2-3; no clear D gene. Germline CDR1 and CDR2: MNHEY and SMNVEV (reference sequence). The V and J ends lost 4 bases and 1 base respectively, with 12 bases between them. The CDR3 spans 15 residues. The chain's CDR3 is CASSYYSPGTDTQYF. The CDR3, as DNA: TGTGCCAGCAGTTACTACAGTCCGGGCACAGATACGCAGTATTTT.

This clonotype was counted at least ten times. The chain joins TRBV6-5 to TRBJ2-3, with D unresolved. CDR1 is MNHEY, CDR2 SVGAGI, per germline. This CDR3 has 13 amino acids. The V gene lost 2 bases and the J gene lost 2 bases, with 5 bases spanning the gap. CDR3 coding DNA: TGTGCCAGCAGTTACAGGGTCACAGATACGCAGTATTTT. This codes for CASSYRVTDTQYF.